A single sample is the source of the 26 T cell receptor beta chains below, sequenced in a study of regulatory T cells in long-lasting Graves disease. Documented time point: persistent/refractory GD, antithyroid drugs over 5 years with positive TRAb. PBMC-extracted RNA yielded the TCR library. Arm-PCR of CDR3 regions and iRepertoire HTBI primers were the basis on which TCR beta libraries were built. One entry per CDR3 protein results from TCRdb running MiXCR on the multiplex PCR reads. The sample has roughly 470,000 distinct CDR3 sequences; less than 25% are singletons. The sample here was peripheral blood mononuclear cells (PBMCs), taken when the disease was refractory, from a patient treated with antithyroid drugs. The source of these receptors is a female donor with Graves disease.

This clonotype showed up many times. This chain links TRBV2 with TRBJ2-6, with D possibly matching TRBD1 (5 bases). Germline CDR1 SNHLY, CDR2 FYNNEI. V was shortened by 7 bases and J by 3 bases, with 22 bases between the two germline ends. The CDR3 length is 18 residues. The CDR3 nucleotides read TGTGCCAGCATTCAATCGTTCGCTAGGGGAAGTGGGGCCAACGTCCTGACTTTC. Amino acid sequence: CASIQSFARGSGANVLTF.

The chain combines TRBV5-1 with TRBJ2-3; D may be TRBD2 (6 bases). The CDR3 covers 18 residues. Germline V gene lookup returns CDR1 SGHRS and CDR2 YFSETQ. With 4 bases removed from V and 4 bases from J, the gap between germline ends came to 25 bases. In DNA, the CDR3 is TGCGCCAGCAGCCAGTTGGGGGGACCGACAGATACATCAGATACGCAGTATTTT. Protein: CASSQLGGPTDTSDTQYF.

In this sample, this clonotype turned up once. V and J are TRBV12-3 or TRBV12-4 and TRBJ1-1; D unclear. This CDR3 spans 14 amino acids. V was clipped by 1 base and J by 7 bases, with 13 bases between them. CDR3 protein: CASSLGSGVREAFF. CDR3 nucleotides: TGTGCCAGCAGTTTAGGGTCAGGAGTCCGTGAAGCTTTCTTT.

The sample holds many counts of this clonotype. This chain joins TRBV28 and TRBJ1-1, with D possibly TRBD1 on 5 matching bases. The V gene's germline CDR1 is MDHEN and CDR2 SYDVKM. V was clipped by 4 bases and J by 8 bases, with 11 bases between them. This CDR3 contains 12 residues. CDR3 protein: CASSSGFGEAFF. The CDR3 DNA sequence: TGTGCCAGCAGTTCAGGGTTTGGGGAAGCTTTCTTT. Full variable domain (missing parts from reference TRBV28 and TRBJ1-1): DVKVTQSSRYLVKRTGEKVFLECVQDMDHENMFWYRQDPGLGLRLIYFSYDVKMKEKGDIPEGYSVSREKKERFSLILESASTNQTSMYLCASSSGFGEAFFGQGTRLTVV.

This rearrangement joins TRBV20-1 to TRBJ1-2; D is ambiguous. Germline V gives CDR1 DFQATT, CDR2 SNEGSKA (reference sequence). Trimming cost V 6 bases and J 8 bases, with 13 bases left between them. The CDR3 consists of 11 residues. The DNA of the CDR3 is TGCAGTGCCCCCATGTTGAGGGGCTACACCTTC. Translating gives CSAPMLRGYTF.

This clonotype was counted once. The junction and the germline gene differ at one end; a read error may be behind it. The chain links TRBV6-1 to TRBJ2-6; D is undetermined. CDR1 is MNHNS and CDR2 is SASEGT in the germline V gene. This CDR3 is 19 amino acids long. CDR3 sequence (DNA): TGTGTCAGCAGCGACACCGGGTTCGGCGCGTTCTCTGGGACCAACGTCCTGACTTTC. Protein: CVSSDTGFGAFSGTNVLTF.

This clonotype turned up a few times. V is TRBV5-1 and J is TRBJ2-7; 10 nucleotides align to TRBD2. Germline CDR1 reads SGHRS; CDR2 reads YFSETQ. The CDR3 has 17 amino acids. V trimming: 3 bases; J trimming: 1 base; junction bases outside the gene matches: 10. For the CDR3, the DNA is TGCGCCAGCAGCTCTAAGCGGGAGGGCAGTTTATCCTACGAGCAGTACTTC. Translated: CASSSKREGSLSYEQYF.

This chain links TRBV11-2 with TRBJ2-1; no definite D call. In germline, CDR1 is SGHAT, CDR2 FQNNGV. V was cut by 3 bases and J by 2 bases, with 8 bases left in between. The CDR3 contains 14 residues. CDR3 sequence reads: CASSFYTPYNEQFF. In nucleotides, the CDR3 is TGTGCCAGCAGCTTTTATACCCCCTACAATGAGCAGTTCTTC.

The J gene is TRBJ2-5, the V gene TRBV5-1; 9 bases agree with TRBD1. Per germline, CDR1 SGHRS and CDR2 YFSETQ. Trimming at V came to 3 bases and at J to 1 base, leaving 16 bases not matched to a gene. The CDR3 covers 19 residues. The DNA of the CDR3 is TGCGCCAGCAGCTATGAGTTACAGGGGGCCATCTATACCCAAGAGACCCAGTACTTC. It codes for CASSYELQGAIYTQETQYF.

This clonotype was recorded many times. The J gene is TRBJ2-7, the V gene TRBV6-1, with D perhaps TRBD1 (6 bases). The CDR3 is 15 residues long. Trimming shortened V by 5 bases and J by 2 bases, and 16 bases separated the two germline ends. In germline, CDR1 is MNHNS, CDR2 SASEGT. The CDR3 reads CASSTRDTLAYEQYF. The CDR3 DNA reads as TGTGCCAGCAGTACCCGGGACACCTTAGCCTACGAGCAGTACTTC.

This chain joins TRBV6-1 and TRBJ2-7; TRBD2 matches 9 bases. Germline trimming cut 3 bases from V and 2 bases from J; bases unmatched to any gene: 8. Germline CDR1 and CDR2: MNHNS and SASEGT. The CDR3 is 16 residues long. This CDR3 is CASSEFTSGYTYEQYF. Here the CDR3 DNA reads TGTGCCAGCAGTGAGTTTACTAGCGGGTATACCTACGAGCAGTACTTC.

The chain joins TRBV20-1 to TRBJ2-5, with TRBD2 as a possible D gene (5 bases). Trimming removed 6 bases at V and 3 bases at J, with 14 bases between. CDR1 is DFQATT, CDR2 SNEGSKA, per germline (reference sequence). The CDR3 sequence is 13 residues long. The CDR3 region is CSAKRVVKETQYF. The CDR3 coding sequence is TGCAGTGCAAAGAGGGTCGTTAAAGAGACCCAGTACTTC.

This clonotype showed up just a few times. This rearrangement joins TRBV20-1 to TRBJ2-3, with 7 positions matching TRBD1. The CDR3 has 15 amino acids. Germline values: CDR1 DFQATT, CDR2 SNEGSKA (reference sequence). With 3 bases clipped from V and 6 bases from J, the junction kept 12 bases outside the gene matches. CDR3 DNA sequence: TGCAGTGCTAGCGGGGACAGCGGTTTCGGGGATACGCAGTATTTT. It yields the protein CSASGDSGFGDTQYF.

This clonotype was recorded at least ten times. This chain uses TRBV30 with TRBJ1-1; a weak D match, TRBD1 (6 bases). Trimming pared 4 bases from V and 3 bases from J, leaving 12 bases between. Germline-derived CDR1 and CDR2 are GTSNPN and SVGIG (reference sequence). This CDR3 spans 13 amino acids. The CDR3 protein is CAWTPRTDTEAFF. The CDR3 bases are TGTGCCTGGACGCCGCGGACAGACACTGAAGCTTTCTTT.

The chain has TRBV20-1 and TRBJ2-2, with D possibly being TRBD2 (6 bases). Trimming shortened V by 5 bases and J by 1 base, and 23 bases separated the two germline ends. The CDR3 contains 18 residues. Germline CDR1 reads DFQATT; CDR2 reads SNEGSKA (reference sequence). Written as DNA, the CDR3 is TGCAGTGCTCGCAACTTTGATTTAGGACTACAGAACACCGGGGAGCTGTTTTTT. Its translation: CSARNFDLGLQNTGELFF.

On this clonotype: A much larger clone lies a single base off, so this may be a read error. The chain joins TRBV18 to TRBJ1-2; D might be TRBD1 (5 bases). Germline CDR1 is KGHSH and CDR2 is LQKENI. The germline V and J ends were trimmed by 2 bases and 7 bases, with 14 bases remaining between them. The CDR3 consists of 14 residues. The CDR3 bases are TGTGCCAGCTCACCAAGTGGGGGGGAATGTGGCTACACCTTC. Protein sequence: CASSPSGGECGYTF.

This clonotype was recorded at least ten times. This chain connects TRBV27 to TRBJ1-1; 7 positions agree with TRBD1. This CDR3 has 15 residues. Trimming removed 0 bases from V and 5 bases from J; junction bases left unmatched: 6. Germline V gives CDR1 MNHEY, CDR2 SMNVEV (reference sequence). CDR3 sequence (DNA): TGTGCCAGCAGTTTATCGAGGGGGCTCGGGACTGAAGCTTTCTTT. This encodes CASSLSRGLGTEAFF.

This clonotype was observed at least ten times. This chain connects TRBV6-1 to TRBJ1-1; weak D call: TRBD1 (6 bases). The CDR3 has 16 amino acids. Trimming stripped 2 bases from V and 0 bases from J, with 13 bases between. Germline CDR1 and CDR2: MNHNS and SASEGT. For the CDR3, the DNA is TGTGCCAGCAGTGAATTTAGGGGGGCAATGAACACTGAAGCTTTCTTT. Its protein is CASSEFRGAMNTEAFF.

This sequence joins TRBV7-8 and TRBJ2-1; 13 bases agree with TRBD2. CDR1 is SGHVS and CDR2 is FQNEAQ in the germline V gene. The CDR3 is 17 amino acids. Trimming cost V 1 base and J 6 bases; bases outside gene matches: 6. This CDR3 is CASSLDAGLAGANEQFF. The CDR3 bases are TGTGCCAGCAGCTTAGACGCCGGACTAGCGGGAGCCAATGAGCAGTTCTTC.

This chain links TRBV7-9 with TRBJ1-1; a possible D gene is TRBD1 (5 bases). The V gene lost 5 bases and the J gene lost 8 bases, with 21 bases spanning the gap. Germline V gene sequence: CDR1 SEHNR, CDR2 FQNEAQ (reference sequence). The CDR3 runs to 15 residues. CDR3 DNA: TGTGCCAGCAGCGCCTCAGGGTACGTTAGGGCGGAAGCTTTCTTT. Translating gives CASSASGYVRAEAFF.

This clonotype has a count of ten or more. The V call is TRBV11-2, the J call TRBJ2-5; D remains ambiguous. V lost 0 bases and J 2 bases, leaving 16 bases between the germline ends. CDR1 and CDR2 (germline): SGHAT, FQNNGV. The CDR3 extends over 17 amino acids. For the CDR3, the DNA is TGTGCCAGCAGCTTAGAAGGTCTAGGTTGGGGTCAAGAGACCCAGTACTTC. Translation gives CASSLEGLGWGQETQYF.

Comment on this clonotype: One junction end does not reproduce the germline sequence, and a read error may be involved. The genes are TRBV28 and TRBJ1-5; tentative D call: TRBD1 (6 bases). The CDR3 runs to 14 residues. Germline loops: CDR1 MDHEN, CDR2 SYDVKM. This chain's CDR3 is CASSLDRNYQSQHF. The CDR3 nucleotides read TGTGCCAGCAGTTTAGACAGGAATTATCAGTCCCAGCATTTT.

This clonotype was seen repeatedly, ten times or more. The gene calls are TRBV6-5 and TRBJ2-7; 8 nucleotides match TRBD2. The trim removed 2 bases at V and 3 bases at J, leaving 3 bases unmatched. The germline CDR1 and CDR2 sequences are MNHEY and SVGAGI. This CDR3 is 14 amino acids long. CDR3 DNA sequence: TGTGCCAGCAGTTACGGCGGGGGGATCTACGAGCAGTACTTC. Encoded protein: CASSYGGGIYEQYF.

For this clonotype: This may be a read error: a much more frequent sequence differs by one nucleotide. The chain carries TRBV2 and TRBJ1-4, with D unclear. Germline-derived CDR1 and CDR2 are SNHLY and FYNNEI. CDR3 length: 13 residues. This CDR3 is CANSSSRNEKLFF. DNA of the CDR3: TGTGCCAACAGTTCTTCCCGAAATGAAAAACTGTTTTTT.

This clonotype was observed at least ten times. J is TRBJ2-7 and V is TRBV27; no clear D. V dropped 3 bases and J dropped 5 bases, with 17 bases sitting between them. This CDR3 is built from 15 residues. Germline CDR1 reads MNHEY; CDR2 reads SMNVEV (reference sequence). CDR3 sequence: CASSFSAGSTHEQYF. CDR3 in DNA: TGTGCCAGCAGTTTTTCGGCAGGCTCTACCCACGAGCAGTACTTC.

This clonotype was seen more than once but under ten times. This sequence joins TRBV27 and TRBJ2-2, with D possibly being TRBD1 (6 bases). In germline, CDR1 is MNHEY, CDR2 SMNVEV (reference sequence). V lost 5 bases, J lost 1 base, and 17 bases lay in between. The CDR3 runs 17 residues. Here the CDR3 reads CASSLWLTGQNTGELFF. CDR3 nucleotide sequence: TGTGCCAGCAGTCTATGGCTGACAGGTCAGAACACCGGGGAGCTGTTTTTT.